Listed here is a single T cell receptor beta chain. The CDR3 spans 13 residues. V lost 8 bases and J 4 bases, leaving 14 bases between the germline ends. The data were obtained in a study of blood T cell repertoires in COVID-19. Study background: T cells, B-cell-depleted T cells, or PBMCs supplied cDNA or gDNA.

Using immunoSEQ multiplex PCR, the repertoire was profiled, and TCRdb retains in-frame clones only, with some absent. The sample contains about 300,000 clones, around 80% of which appear only once. This TCR was sampled from a woman aged 50 to 60 with acute or convalescent COVID-19. The sample taken for sequencing was peripheral blood. The chain joins TRBV12-3 or TRBV12-4 to TRBJ1-2; TRBD1 might be the D (6 bases). The CDR3 DNA reads as TGTGCCAGCCACCAGGGGCAGGGCTATGGCTACACCTTC. Protein sequence: CASHQGQGYGYTF.